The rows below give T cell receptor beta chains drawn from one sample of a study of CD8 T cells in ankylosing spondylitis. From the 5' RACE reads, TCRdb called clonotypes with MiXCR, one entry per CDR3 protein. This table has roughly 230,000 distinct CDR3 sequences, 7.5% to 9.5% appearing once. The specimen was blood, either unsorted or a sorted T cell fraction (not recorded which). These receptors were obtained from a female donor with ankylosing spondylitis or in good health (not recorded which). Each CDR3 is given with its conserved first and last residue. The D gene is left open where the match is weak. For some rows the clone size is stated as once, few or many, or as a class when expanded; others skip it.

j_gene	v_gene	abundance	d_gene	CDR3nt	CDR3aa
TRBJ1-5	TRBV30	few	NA	TGTGCCTGGAGTGTTGAAGGGTATCAGCCCCAGCATTTT	CAWSVEGYQPQHF
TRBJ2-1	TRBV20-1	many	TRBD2	TGCAGTGCTAGACTAGCGGGAGGGCCGGGGTACAATGAGCAGTTCTTC	CSARLAGGPGYNEQFF
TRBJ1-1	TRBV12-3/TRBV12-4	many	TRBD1	TGTGCCAGCAGTTTCTCCGGGACAGCGAACACTGAAGCTTTCTTT	CASSFSGTANTEAFF
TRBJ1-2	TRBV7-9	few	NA	TGTGCCAGCAGGACGGAACTTAACTATGGCTACACCTTC	CASRTELNYGYTF
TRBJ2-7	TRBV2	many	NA	TGTGCCAGCAGTGCTCGAGGGTCCCTTATCTACGAGCAGTACTTC	CASSARGSLIYEQYF
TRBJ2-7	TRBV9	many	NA	TGTGCCAGCAGCGTAGGTGGAGACTATACCTACGAGCAGTACTTC	CASSVGGDYTYEQYF
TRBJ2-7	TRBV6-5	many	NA	TGTGCCAGCAGTTACCTAAGCGGCGGAAACTACGAGCAGTACTTC	CASSYLSGGNYEQYF
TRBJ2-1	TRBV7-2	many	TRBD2	TGTGCCACCTGGCCCGCGGGAGTGGGCAATGAGCAGTTCTTC	CATWPAGVGNEQFF
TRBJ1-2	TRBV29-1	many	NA	TGCAGCGCTGTACAGGGTTTGGGCTATGGCTACACCTTC	CSAVQGLGYGYTF
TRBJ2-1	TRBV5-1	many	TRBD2	TGCGCCAGCAGTCCATCTAGCGGGAGGTCCTACAATGAGCAGTTCTTC	CASSPSSGRSYNEQFF
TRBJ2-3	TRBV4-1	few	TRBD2	TGCGCCAGCAGCCGACTAGCGGGAATCGTGCCAGATACGCAGTATTTT	CASSRLAGIVPDTQYF
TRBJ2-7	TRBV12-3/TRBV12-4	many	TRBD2	TGTGCCAGCAGTTTTTGGCGGGAGGGGGCGGAGCAGTACTTC	CASSFWREGAEQYF
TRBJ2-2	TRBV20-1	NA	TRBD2	TGCAGTGCTAGAGATACCCTTGGCGGGGGTAACACCGGGGAGCTGTTTTTT	CSARDTLGGGNTGELFF
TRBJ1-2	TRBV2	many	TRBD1	TGTGCCAGCAGCGTCCCGGGACAGGGGGGCTACACCTTC	CASSVPGQGGYTF
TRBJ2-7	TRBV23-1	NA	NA	TGCGCCAGCAGTCAATCCCGGGACACTTCCTACGAGCAGTACTTC	CASSQSRDTSYEQYF
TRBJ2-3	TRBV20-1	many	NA	TGCAGTGCTAGAGTCGGGGCCACAGATACGCAGTATTTT	CSARVGATDTQYF
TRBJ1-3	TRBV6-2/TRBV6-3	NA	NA	TGTGCCAGCAGTTACTCCCGACTCGGACACAGCTCTGGAAACACCATATATTTT	CASSYSRLGHSSGNTIYF
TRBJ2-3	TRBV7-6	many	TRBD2	TGTGCCAGCAGCGCCGGGACTAGCGGGAGCACAGATACGCAGTATTTT	CASSAGTSGSTDTQYF
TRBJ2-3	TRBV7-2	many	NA	TGTGCCAGCAGCTTAGGTGGGCAGAGCACAGATACGCAGTATTTT	CASSLGGQSTDTQYF